These T cell receptor beta chains were read from a single sample in a study of T cells in Graves' hyperthyroidism and ophthalmopathy. In TCRdb, the multiplex PCR reads were re-called with MiXCR into one record per CDR3 protein. The sample lists more than 350,000 distinct CDR3 sequences; roughly a sixth were seen once. Sequencing was performed on blood. These receptors came from a woman aged 25 to 39 with Graves' hyperthyroidism that later progressed to Graves' ophthalmopathy. The CDR3 runs from the conserved cysteine through the conserved F or W. D genes are given only for firm matches. Clone size is given for some rows only: seen once, a few or many times, or a class if the clone is expanded.

d_call | j_call | clone_size | cdr3_length | v_call | cdr3_nt | cdr3_aa
. | TRBJ1-2 | many | 13 | TRBV2 | TGTGCCAGCATCCGGGACTCCGGCTATGGCTACACCTTC | CASIRDSGYGYTF
. | TRBJ2-1 | many | 16 | TRBV3-1 | TGTGCCAGCAGCCAAGTCGGGGGATCCACCTACAATGAGCAGTTCTTC | CASSQVGGSTYNEQFF
TRBD2 | TRBJ2-1 | . | 16 | TRBV29-1 | TGCAGCGTTGAAGAATCTAGCGGGAAAGTAGAGGGTGAGCAGTTCTTC | CSVEESSGKVEGEQFF
TRBD2 | TRBJ2-1 | . | 16 | TRBV27 | TGTGCCAGCAGTGCCGGGACTAGCGGGATGAGATATGAGCAGTTCTTC | CASSAGTSGMRYEQFF
. | TRBJ1-2 | many | 15 | TRBV28 | TGTGCCAGCACCCTATTCGGGGAAATAGGCTATGGCTACACCTTC | CASTLFGEIGYGYTF
TRBD2 | TRBJ2-7 | many | 16 | TRBV29-1 | TGCAGCGTGACGGGACTAGCGGGCCAAAGCTCCTACGAGCAGTACTTC | CSVTGLAGQSSYEQYF
. | TRBJ1-2 | few | 12 | TRBV29-1 | TGCAGCGTTGAATCCGGGCCGAGTGGCTACACCTTC | CSVESGPSGYTF
. | TRBJ2-1 | many | 16 | TRBV3-1 | TGTGCCAGCAGCCAAGGGGCAACGGGACTGTGGAATGAGCAGTTCTTC | CASSQGATGLWNEQFF
. | TRBJ2-2 | many | 15 | TRBV20-1 | TGCAGTGCTAGAGACGGGGGCGGCGGCACCGGGGAGCTGTTTTTT | CSARDGGGGTGELFF
. | TRBJ1-1 | . | 13 | TRBV20-1 | TGCAGTGCCTCCGGGACCCTTCCCACTGAAGCTTTCTTT | CSASGTLPTEAFF
. | TRBJ2-1 | . | 16 | TRBV28 | TGTGCCAGCAGTTCTTATCTCGTTTTGGACCAAGGTGAGCAGTTCTTC | CASSSYLVLDQGEQFF
. | TRBJ1-2 | few | 13 | TRBV27 | TGTGCCAGCAGTGGGACGGGTCTTGGTGGCTACACCTTC | CASSGTGLGGYTF
TRBD1 | TRBJ1-4 | few | 15 | TRBV25-1 | TGTGCCAGCAGTGATCCTGGGACAGGGAATGAAAAACTGTTTTTT | CASSDPGTGNEKLFF
TRBD1 | TRBJ2-7 | many | 16 | TRBV27 | TGTGCCAGCAGTCGACCAACAGGGGCCTACTCCTACGAGCAGTACTTC | CASSRPTGAYSYEQYF
. | TRBJ2-7 | few | 21 | TRBV7-9 | TGTGCCAGCAGCTCACCTAATAAGATTCGGACATCCCGACCCAACATGTACGAGCAGTACTTC | CASSSPNKIRTSRPNMYEQYF
TRBD1 | TRBJ2-7 | few | 13 | TRBV2 | TGTGCCAGCACATGGACAGGGTTGCACGAGCAGTACTTC | CASTWTGLHEQYF
TRBD2 | TRBJ2-1 | many | 15 | TRBV12-3/TRBV12-4 | TGTGCCAGCAGTCTAGCGGGGGGGCCGCTAAATGAGCAGTTCTTC | CASSLAGGPLNEQFF
TRBD1 | TRBJ2-5 | many | 13 | TRBV12-3/TRBV12-4 | TGTGCCAGCAGCAGGGGGATGGGTCAGACCCAGTACTTC | CASSRGMGQTQYF
. | TRBJ1-2 | many | 15 | TRBV2 | TGTGCCAGCAGTGAAGGGTGGGGGGAGAACTATGGCTACACCTTC | CASSEGWGENYGYTF
. | TRBJ2-7 | . | 13 | TRBV29-1 | TGCAGCGTCCCCGGGACGGAGACCTACGAGCAGTACTTC | CSVPGTETYEQYF
. | TRBJ2-5 | many | 14 | TRBV28 | TGTGCCAGCAGTGTCTGGTCTATCCAAGAGACCCAGTACTTC | CASSVWSIQETQYF
TRBD1 | TRBJ1-2 | . | 12 | TRBV25-1 | TGTGCCAGCAGGACAGGGCACTATGGCTACACCTTC | CASRTGHYGYTF
. | TRBJ1-4 | . | 14 | TRBV4-1 | TGCGCCAGCAGCCAAGGGCACAGGGCTGGAAAACTGTTTTTT | CASSQGHRAGKLFF
TRBD1 | TRBJ1-1 | . | 15 | TRBV2 | TGTGCCAGCAGGGAGAGACAGGGGAGATACACTGAAGCTTTCTTT | CASRERQGRYTEAFF
TRBD1 | TRBJ1-1 | . | 14 | TRBV5-5 | TGTGCCAGCAGCAGGGGACAGACGAACACTGAAGCTTACTTT | CASSRGQTNTEAYF
. | TRBJ2-1 | . | 15 | TRBV3-1 | TGTGCCAGCAGCCACCTATCTGGGCTCCGCAATGAGCAGTTCTTC | CASSHLSGLRNEQFF
. | TRBJ2-1 | . | 15 | TRBV2 | TGTGCCAGCAGTGAAGGATGGGGGGCGGACAATGAGCAGTTCTTC | CASSEGWGADNEQFF
TRBD1 | TRBJ2-7 | few | 15 | TRBV6-1 | TGTGCCAGCAGTGAAAAGGGGGCGAGCTCCTACGAGCAGTACTTC | CASSEKGASSYEQYF
. | TRBJ1-3 | few | 13 | TRBV9 | TGTGCCAGCAGCGTAAGGACTGGAAACACCATATATTTT | CASSVRTGNTIYF
. | TRBJ2-2 | few | 15 | TRBV11-2 | TGTGCCAGCAGCTTAGTACACAGGGGGGGCGAGGAGCTGTTTTTT | CASSLVHRGGEELFF
. | TRBJ2-7 | many | 14 | TRBV6-1 | TGTGCCAGCAGGCAGACAGCTACGAGCTACGAGCAGTACTTC | CASRQTATSYEQYF
. | TRBJ2-7 | . | 14 | TRBV12-3/TRBV12-4 | TGTGCCAGTACGACTGCAGGGGCGAACCACGAGCAGTACTTC | CASTTAGANHEQYF
. | TRBJ1-1 | many | 13 | TRBV28 | TGTGCCAGCAGTCAGCGATTGAACACTGAAGCTTTCTTT | CASSQRLNTEAFF
. | TRBJ2-5 | . | 13 | TRBV11-2 | TGTGCCAGCAGCTTGGAGGGGCTGGTGACCCAGTACTTC | CASSLEGLVTQYF
. | TRBJ2-3 | . | 16 | TRBV25-1 | TGTGCCAGCAGTGATGCCCGTGGGGGACACACAGATACGCAGTATTTT | CASSDARGGHTDTQYF
. | TRBJ1-5 | few | 16 | TRBV19 | TGTGCCAGTAGTATCCGACAACAGGGATTCGGCCAGCCCCAGCATTTT | CASSIRQQGFGQPQHF
. | TRBJ1-4 | many | 14 | TRBV4-1 | TGCGCCAGCAGGACCAGTGAGGCGGATGAAAAACTGTTTTTT | CASRTSEADEKLFF
TRBD1 | TRBJ2-7 | many | 14 | TRBV18 | TGTGCCAGCTCGCCGAGACAGGGTTTCAACGAGCAGTACTTC | CASSPRQGFNEQYF
. | TRBJ2-7 | . | 14 | TRBV6-2/TRBV6-3 | TGTGCCAGCAGTGTTACGACGGTCTCACGCGAGCAGTACTTC | CASSVTTVSREQYF
TRBD1 | TRBJ2-1 | . | 16 | TRBV24-1 | TGTGCCACCAGTGACCGGACAGGGTACTCCTACAATGAGCAGTTCTTC | CATSDRTGYSYNEQFF
TRBD1 | TRBJ2-1 | many | 16 | TRBV2 | TGTGCCAGCGCCCTGGGACAGACGAGCTCCTACAATGAGCAGTTCTTC | CASALGQTSSYNEQFF
. | TRBJ1-3 | . | 17 | TRBV19 | TGTGCCAGTAGTGACCCGGGACACAGAAACTCTGGAAACACCATATATTTT | CASSDPGHRNSGNTIYF
. | TRBJ2-4 | many | 15 | TRBV11-2 | TGTGCCAGCAGTCAAATAAGGGGGGCCAAAAACATTCAGTACTTC | CASSQIRGAKNIQYF
TRBD2 | TRBJ2-7 | many | 17 | TRBV20-1 | TGCAGTGCTGCGGACTGGACTAGCGGGAGTTCGATCAACGAGCAGTACTTC | CSAADWTSGSSINEQYF
. | TRBJ2-2 | many | 17 | TRBV3-1 | TGTGCCAGCAGACACCGGGCTGACGGGGGCAACACCGGGGAGCTGTTTTTT | CASRHRADGGNTGELFF
. | TRBJ2-5 | many | 11 | TRBV6-1 | TGTGCCAGCAGGGTCGGCGAGACCCAGTACTTC | CASRVGETQYF
. | TRBJ1-1 | many | 14 | TRBV3-1 | TGTGCCAGCAGCGAGGGGGGCGAAGTGACTGAAGCTTTCTTT | CASSEGGEVTEAFF
TRBD1 | TRBJ1-5 | many | 17 | TRBV28 | TGTGCCAGCAGTTTACTCTCGGGACAGGGGAACAATCAGCCCCAGCATTTT | CASSLLSGQGNNQPQHF
. | TRBJ2-1 | few | 15 | TRBV20-1 | TGCAGTGCTTCCCATGGACACCGAGCCTACAATGAGCAGTTCTTC | CSASHGHRAYNEQFF
TRBD1 | TRBJ2-3 | many | 14 | TRBV2 | TGTGCCGGTGGGCGGGGACAGGCAACAGATACGCAGTATTTT | CAGGRGQATDTQYF